This T cell receptor beta chain was retrieved from a study of blood T cell repertoires in COVID-19. After removal of 0 bases from V and 7 bases from J, the junction contained 16 bases not matched to a gene. Germline-derived CDR1 and CDR2 are KGHSH and LQKENI. The CDR3 is 19 amino acids. Libraries were prepared by immunoSEQ multiplex PCR; TCRdb keeps only in-frame clonotypes and omits some of them. The repertoire holds under 300,000 clones, about nine tenths seen once, with 2% to 2.5% in the top ten. The sequenced sample consisted of peripheral blood. This sequence was found in a man aged 30 to 39 who had recovered from COVID-19. This chain links TRBV18 with TRBJ2-3, with TRBD2 identical over 10 bases. CDR3 region: CASSPPMLAGAPAWNTQYF. In DNA form, the CDR3 reads TGTGCCAGCTCACCACCTATGCTAGCGGGGGCTCCAGCATGGAATACGCAGTATTTT.